This TCR beta chain was observed in a study of CD8 T cells in ankylosing spondylitis. Germline CDR1 reads MRHNA; CDR2 reads SNTAGT. The V and J ends lost 6 bases and 4 bases, in that order; junction bases with no gene match: 11. The CDR3 is 17 residues long. Study observations and caveats: Prior work had noted some motif variants in reactive arthritis blood and synovial fluid. About 8 highly homologous variants made up a TCR beta motif, and this motif appeared characteristic of ankylosing spondylitis blood. There was reportedly significant enrichment of clones that were disease-linked in matched ankylosing spondylitis synovial fluid. Peripheral blood samples showed relatively rare disease-linked clones, and these clones were CD8+.

This clonotype occurred many times. The antigen is unknown. Quantitative 5'-RACE was performed with molecular barcodes, and it yielded the TCR beta libraries. MiXCR, run by TCRdb on the 5' RACE reads, gives a single entry per CDR3 protein. The table has about 540,000 distinct CDR3 sequences, more than 9.5% seen once. The source of this sequence is a male donor with ankylosing spondylitis. The rearrangement uses TRBV6-4 and TRBJ2-2, with 10 bases that match TRBD2. The sample consisted of blood, either unsorted or a sorted T cell fraction (not recorded which). This chain's CDR3 is CASSPSGTSVSTGELFF. The CDR3 DNA reads TGTGCCAGCAGCCCTTCTGGGACTAGCGTCTCCACCGGGGAGCTGTTTTTT.